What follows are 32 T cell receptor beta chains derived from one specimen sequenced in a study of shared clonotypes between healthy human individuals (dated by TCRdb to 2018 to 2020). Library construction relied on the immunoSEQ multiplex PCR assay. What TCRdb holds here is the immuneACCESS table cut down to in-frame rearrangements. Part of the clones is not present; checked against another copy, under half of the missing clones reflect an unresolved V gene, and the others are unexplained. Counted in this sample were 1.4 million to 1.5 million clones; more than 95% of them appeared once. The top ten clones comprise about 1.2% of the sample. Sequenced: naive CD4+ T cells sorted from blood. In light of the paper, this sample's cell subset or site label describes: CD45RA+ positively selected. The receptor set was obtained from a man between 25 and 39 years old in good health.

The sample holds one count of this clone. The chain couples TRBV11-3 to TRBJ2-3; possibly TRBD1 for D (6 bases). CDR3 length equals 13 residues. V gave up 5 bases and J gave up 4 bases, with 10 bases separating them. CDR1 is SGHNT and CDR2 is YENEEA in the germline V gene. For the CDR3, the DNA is TGTGCCAGCAGCATTGGGGGCGCAGATACGCAGTATTTT. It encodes CASSIGGADTQYF.

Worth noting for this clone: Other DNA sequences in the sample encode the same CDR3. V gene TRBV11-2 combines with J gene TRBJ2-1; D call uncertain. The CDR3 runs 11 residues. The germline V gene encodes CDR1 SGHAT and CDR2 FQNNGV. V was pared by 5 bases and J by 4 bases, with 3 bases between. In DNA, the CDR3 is TGTGCCAGCAGCCCATACAATGAGCAGTTCTTC. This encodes CASSPYNEQFF.

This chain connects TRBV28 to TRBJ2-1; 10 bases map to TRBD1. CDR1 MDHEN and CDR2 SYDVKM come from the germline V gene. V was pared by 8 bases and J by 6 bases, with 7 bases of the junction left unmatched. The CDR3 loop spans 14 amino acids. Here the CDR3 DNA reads TGTGCCAGCGAGAGGACAGGGGGTCGCAATGAGCAGTTCTTC. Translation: CASERTGGRNEQFF.

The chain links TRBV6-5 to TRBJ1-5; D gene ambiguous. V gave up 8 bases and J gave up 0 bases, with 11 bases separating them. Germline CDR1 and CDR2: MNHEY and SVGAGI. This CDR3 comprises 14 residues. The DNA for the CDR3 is TGTGCCAGCGGGCGCTCCTATAGCAATCAGCCCCAGCATTTT. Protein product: CASGRSYSNQPQHF.

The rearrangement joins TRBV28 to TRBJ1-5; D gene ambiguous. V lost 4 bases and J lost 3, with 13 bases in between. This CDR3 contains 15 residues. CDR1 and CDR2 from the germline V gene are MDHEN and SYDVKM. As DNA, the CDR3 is TGTGCCAGCAGTTCTGTTCCCGGGTTCAATCAGCCCCAGCATTTT. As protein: CASSSVPGFNQPQHF. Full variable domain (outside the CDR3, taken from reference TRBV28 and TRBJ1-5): DVKVTQSSRYLVKRTGEKVFLECVQDMDHENMFWYRQDPGLGLRLIYFSYDVKMKEKGDIPEGYSVSREKKERFSLILESASTNQTSMYLCASSSVPGFNQPQHFGDGTRLSIL.

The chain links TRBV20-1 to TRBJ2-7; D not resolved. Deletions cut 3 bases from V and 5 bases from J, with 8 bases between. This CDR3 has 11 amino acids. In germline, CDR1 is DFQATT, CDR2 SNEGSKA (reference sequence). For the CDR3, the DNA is TGCAGTGCTAGGGTGGGCCACGAGCAGTACTTC. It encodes CSARVGHEQYF.

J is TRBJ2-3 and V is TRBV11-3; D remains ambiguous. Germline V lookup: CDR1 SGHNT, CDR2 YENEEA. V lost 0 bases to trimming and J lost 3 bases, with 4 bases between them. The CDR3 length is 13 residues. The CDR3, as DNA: TGTGCCAGCAGCTTAGATTTTACAGATACGCAGTATTTT. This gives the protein CASSLDFTDTQYF.

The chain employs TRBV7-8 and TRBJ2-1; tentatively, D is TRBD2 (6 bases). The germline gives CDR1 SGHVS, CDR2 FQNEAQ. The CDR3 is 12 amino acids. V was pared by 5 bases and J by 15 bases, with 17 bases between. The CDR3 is CASSADAGLPFF. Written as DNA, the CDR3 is TGTGCCAGCAGCGCCGATGCGGGACTTCCGTTCTTC.

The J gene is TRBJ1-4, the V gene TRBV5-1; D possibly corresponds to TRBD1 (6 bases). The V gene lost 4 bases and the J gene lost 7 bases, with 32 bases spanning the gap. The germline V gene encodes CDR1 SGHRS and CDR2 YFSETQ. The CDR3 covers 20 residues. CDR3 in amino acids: CASSGTPAQGIGGIAEKLFF. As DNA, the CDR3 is TGCGCCAGCAGCGGAACCCCTGCACAGGGCATTGGGGGTATCGCTGAAAAACTGTTTTTT.

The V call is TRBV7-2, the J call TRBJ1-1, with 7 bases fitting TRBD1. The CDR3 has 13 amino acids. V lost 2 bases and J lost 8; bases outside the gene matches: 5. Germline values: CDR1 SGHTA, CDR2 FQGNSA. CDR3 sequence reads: CASSLLQGREAFF. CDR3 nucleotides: TGTGCCAGCAGCTTATTACAGGGGCGGGAAGCTTTCTTT.

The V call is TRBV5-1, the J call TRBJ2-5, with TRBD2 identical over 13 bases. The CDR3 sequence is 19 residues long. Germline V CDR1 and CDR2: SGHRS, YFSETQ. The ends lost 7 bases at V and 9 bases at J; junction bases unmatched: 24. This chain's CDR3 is CASGTWTPGTSGVTGAQYF. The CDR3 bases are TGCGCCAGCGGAACTTGGACACCCGGGACTAGCGGGGTGACGGGGGCCCAGTACTTC.

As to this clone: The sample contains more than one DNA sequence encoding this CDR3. The CDR3 region is CSVGTGEETQYF. The CDR3 coding sequence is TGCAGCGTGGGGACAGGGGAAGAGACCCAGTACTTC. This chain links TRBV29-1 with TRBJ2-5; TRBD1 matches 10 bases. Germline V gives CDR1 SQVTM, CDR2 ANQGSEA. Trimming took 6 bases from V and 3 from J; bases not matched to a gene: 1. CDR3 length equals 12 residues.

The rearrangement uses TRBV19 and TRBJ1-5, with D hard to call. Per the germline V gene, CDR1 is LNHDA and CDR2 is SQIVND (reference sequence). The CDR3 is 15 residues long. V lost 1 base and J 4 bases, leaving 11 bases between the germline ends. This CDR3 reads CASSIGKHSNQPQHF. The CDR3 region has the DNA TGTGCCAGTAGTATAGGGAAACACTCAAATCAGCCCCAGCATTTT.

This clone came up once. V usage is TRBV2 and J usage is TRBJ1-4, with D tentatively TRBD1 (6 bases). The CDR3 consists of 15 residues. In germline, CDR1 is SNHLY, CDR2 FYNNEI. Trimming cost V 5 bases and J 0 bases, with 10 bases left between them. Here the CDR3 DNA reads TGTGCCAGCAGTACCGGACAGTCAACTAATGAAAAACTGTTTTTT. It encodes CASSTGQSTNEKLFF.

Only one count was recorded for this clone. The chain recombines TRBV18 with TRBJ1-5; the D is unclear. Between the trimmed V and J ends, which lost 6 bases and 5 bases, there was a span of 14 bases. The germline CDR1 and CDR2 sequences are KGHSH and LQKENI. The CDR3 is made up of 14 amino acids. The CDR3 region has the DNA TGTGCCAGCTCGCCTCAGGATCTGGATCAGCCCCAGCATTTT. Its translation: CASSPQDLDQPQHF.

The CDR3 coding sequence is TGTGCCAGCAGCACCTCAGGAAATCCTGGAAACACCATATATTTT. Its translation is CASSTSGNPGNTIYF. The chain has TRBV9 and TRBJ1-3; D remains unclear. V lost 4 bases, J lost 2 bases, and 13 bases lay in between. The length of the CDR3 is 15 residues. Looked up from germline, CDR1 is SGDLS and CDR2 is YYNGEE.

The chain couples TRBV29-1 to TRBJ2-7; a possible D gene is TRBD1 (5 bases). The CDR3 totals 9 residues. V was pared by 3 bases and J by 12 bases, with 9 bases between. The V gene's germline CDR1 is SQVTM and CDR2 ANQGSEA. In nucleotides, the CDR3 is TGCAGCGTTGATCCAGGGCGGTACTTC. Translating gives CSVDPGRYF.

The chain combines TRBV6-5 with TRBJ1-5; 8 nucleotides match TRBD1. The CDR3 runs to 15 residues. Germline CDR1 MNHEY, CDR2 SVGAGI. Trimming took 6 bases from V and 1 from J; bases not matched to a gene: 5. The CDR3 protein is CASSSDRASNQPQHF. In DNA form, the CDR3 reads TGTGCCAGCAGCTCGGACAGGGCCAGCAATCAGCCCCAGCATTTT.

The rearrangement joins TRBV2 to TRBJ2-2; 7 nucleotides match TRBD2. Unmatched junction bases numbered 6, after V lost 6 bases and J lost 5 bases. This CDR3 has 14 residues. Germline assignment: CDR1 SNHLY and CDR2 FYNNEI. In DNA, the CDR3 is TGTGCCAGCAGATTCAGCGGGACGACCGGGGAGCTGTTTTTT. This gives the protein CASRFSGTTGELFF.

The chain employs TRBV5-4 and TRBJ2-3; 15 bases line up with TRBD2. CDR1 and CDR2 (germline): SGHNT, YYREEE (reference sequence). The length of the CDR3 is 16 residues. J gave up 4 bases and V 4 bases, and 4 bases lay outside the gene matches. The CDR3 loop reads CASSQGLAGGADTQYF. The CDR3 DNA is TGTGCCAGCAGCCAAGGACTAGCGGGGGGGGCAGATACGCAGTATTTT.

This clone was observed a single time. The CDR3 reads CATSWGLAGGYNEQFF. CDR3 coding DNA: TGTGCCACCAGCTGGGGACTAGCGGGAGGTTACAATGAGCAGTTCTTC. V usage is TRBV15 and J usage is TRBJ2-1; 15 bases are a match to TRBD2. This CDR3 is 16 amino acids long. V was clipped by 5 bases and J by 4 bases; unmatched bases: 3. Germline lookup yields CDR1 LNHNV and CDR2 YYDKDF (reference sequence).

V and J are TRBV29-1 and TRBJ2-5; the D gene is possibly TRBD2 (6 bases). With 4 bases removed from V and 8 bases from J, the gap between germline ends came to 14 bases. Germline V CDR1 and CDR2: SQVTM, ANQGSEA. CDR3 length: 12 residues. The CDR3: CSVGSGRRTQYF. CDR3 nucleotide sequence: TGCAGCGTTGGAAGTGGGAGGAGAACCCAGTACTTC.

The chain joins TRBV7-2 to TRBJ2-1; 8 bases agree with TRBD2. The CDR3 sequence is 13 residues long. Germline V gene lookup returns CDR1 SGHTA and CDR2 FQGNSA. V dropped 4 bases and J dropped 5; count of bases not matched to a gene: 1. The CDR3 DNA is TGTGCCAGCAGCTCTAGCGGGCACAATGAGCAGTTCTTC. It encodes CASSSSGHNEQFF.

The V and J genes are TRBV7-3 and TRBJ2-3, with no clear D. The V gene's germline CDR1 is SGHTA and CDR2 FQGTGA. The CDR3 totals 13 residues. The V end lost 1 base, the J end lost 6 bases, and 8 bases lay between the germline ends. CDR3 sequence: CASSLNRADTQYF. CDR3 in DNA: TGTGCCAGCAGCTTAAACCGGGCTGATACGCAGTATTTT.

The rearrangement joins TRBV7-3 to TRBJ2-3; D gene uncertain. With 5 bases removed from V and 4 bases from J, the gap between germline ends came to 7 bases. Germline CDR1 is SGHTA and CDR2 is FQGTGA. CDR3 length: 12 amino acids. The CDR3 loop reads CASSRTSDTQYF. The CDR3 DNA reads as TGTGCCAGCAGCCGAACGTCAGATACGCAGTATTTT.

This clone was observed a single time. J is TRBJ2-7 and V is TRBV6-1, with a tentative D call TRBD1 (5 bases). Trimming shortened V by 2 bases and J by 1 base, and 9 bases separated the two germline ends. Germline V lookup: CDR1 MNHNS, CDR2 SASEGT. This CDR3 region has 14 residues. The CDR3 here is CASSELGVSYEQYF. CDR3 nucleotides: TGTGCCAGCAGTGAATTAGGGGTTTCCTACGAGCAGTACTTC.

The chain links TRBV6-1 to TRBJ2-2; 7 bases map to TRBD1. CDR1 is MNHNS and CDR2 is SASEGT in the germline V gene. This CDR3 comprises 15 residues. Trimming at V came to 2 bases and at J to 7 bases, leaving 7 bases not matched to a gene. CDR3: CASSEQGVTGGELFF. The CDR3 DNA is TGTGCCAGCAGTGAACAGGGGGTTACCGGCGGGGAGCTGTTTTTT.

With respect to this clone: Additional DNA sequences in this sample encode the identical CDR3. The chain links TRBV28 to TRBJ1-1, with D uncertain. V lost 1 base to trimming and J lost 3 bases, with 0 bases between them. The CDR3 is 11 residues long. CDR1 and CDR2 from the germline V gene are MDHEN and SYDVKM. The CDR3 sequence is CASSLYTEAFF. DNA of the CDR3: TGTGCCAGCAGTTTATACACTGAAGCTTTCTTT.

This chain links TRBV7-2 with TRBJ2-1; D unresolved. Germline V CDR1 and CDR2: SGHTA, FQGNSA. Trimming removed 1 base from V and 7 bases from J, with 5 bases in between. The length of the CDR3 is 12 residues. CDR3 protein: CASSLVKNEQFF. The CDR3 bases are TGTGCCAGCAGCTTAGTCAAGAATGAGCAGTTCTTC. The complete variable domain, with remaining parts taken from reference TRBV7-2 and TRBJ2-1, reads GAGVSQSPSNKVTEKGKDVELRCDPISGHTALYWYRQSLGQGLEFLIYFQGNSAPDKSGLPSDRFSAERTGGSVSTLTIQRTQQEDSAVYLCASSLVKNEQFFGPGTRLTVL.

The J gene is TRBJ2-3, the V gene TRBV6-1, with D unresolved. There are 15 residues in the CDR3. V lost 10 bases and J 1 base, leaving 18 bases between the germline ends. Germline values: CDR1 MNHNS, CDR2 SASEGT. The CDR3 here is CATASTFYGTDTQYF. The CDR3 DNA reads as TGTGCCACCGCATCGACATTCTACGGCACAGATACGCAGTATTTT.

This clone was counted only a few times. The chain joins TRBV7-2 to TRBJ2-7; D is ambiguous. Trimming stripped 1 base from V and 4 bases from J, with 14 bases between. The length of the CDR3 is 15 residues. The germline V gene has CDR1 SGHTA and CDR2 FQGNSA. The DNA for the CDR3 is TGTGCCAGCAGCTTAGGGCCAGGCGATATTTACGAGCAGTACTTC. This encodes CASSLGPGDIYEQYF.

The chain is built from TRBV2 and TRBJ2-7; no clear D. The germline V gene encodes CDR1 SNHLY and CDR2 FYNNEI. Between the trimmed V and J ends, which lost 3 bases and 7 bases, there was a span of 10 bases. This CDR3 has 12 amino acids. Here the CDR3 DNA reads TGTGCCAGCAGTGATTATCCGCGGGAGCAGTACTTC. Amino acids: CASSDYPREQYF.